These 28 T cell receptor beta chains came from one sample sequenced in a study of shared clonotypes between healthy human individuals. TCRdb's copy holds only in-frame clones and misses some; the assay was immunoSEQ multiplex PCR. Counted here are 2 million to 2.5 million clones, around 92% occurring once; the ten biggest clones make up around 0.4%. The sequencing input was naive CD4+ T cells from PBMCs. Subset noted: CD45RA+ positively selected. All receptors come from a young man in good health. Some clones in this sample may be carry-over from other donors' samples.

This clone has only one observation. This sequence joins TRBV19 and TRBJ2-3; 10 bases line up with TRBD2. CDR3 length equals 14 residues. CDR1 LNHDA and CDR2 SQIVND come from the germline V gene (reference sequence). V lost 10 bases and J lost 5; bases outside the gene matches: 9. CDR3 nucleotides: TGTGCCACACAGCGGGAGGGCCTTGTAGATACGCAGTATTTT. Its protein is CATQREGLVDTQYF.

The V and J genes are TRBV19 and TRBJ1-5; the D gene is possibly TRBD1 (6 bases). Germline CDR1 is LNHDA and CDR2 is SQIVND (reference sequence). The CDR3 length is 16 residues. Trimming cost V 6 bases and J 5 bases, with 20 bases left between them. The CDR3 DNA is TGTGCCAGTAGATCCACTCTATCCAGGGGTTATCAGCCCCAGCATTTT. It translates to CASRSTLSRGYQPQHF.

Turning to this clone: Different DNA sequences within this sample yield the same CDR3. The chain links TRBV5-1 to TRBJ1-3; D gene ambiguous. CDR3 size: 14 residues. CDR1 is SGHRS and CDR2 is YFSETQ in the germline V gene. Trimming pared 0 bases from V and 2 bases from J, leaving 6 bases between. As DNA, the CDR3 is TGCGCCAGCAGCTTGGGGGCGCCTGGAAACACCATATATTTT. It encodes CASSLGAPGNTIYF.

This clone was counted once. The rearrangement joins TRBV28 to TRBJ2-1, with 7 bases aligning to TRBD2. V dropped 3 bases and J dropped 3; count of bases not matched to a gene: 5. CDR3 length: 15 residues. Germline assignment: CDR1 MDHEN and CDR2 SYDVKM. The CDR3 bases are TGTGCCAGCAGTTTCATTGCGGGAGTCTACAATGAGCAGTTCTTC. This codes for CASSFIAGVYNEQFF.

The chain carries TRBV15 and TRBJ2-7; D gene unclear. The V gene lost 1 base and the J gene lost 3 bases, with 13 bases spanning the gap. Germline V gene data show CDR1 as LNHNV and CDR2 as YYDKDF (reference sequence). The CDR3 has 15 amino acids. The CDR3 DNA follows: TGTGCCACCAGCAGAGGCATGGCCCGAAGCTACGAGCAGTACTTC. Translation: CATSRGMARSYEQYF.

This chain connects TRBV18 to TRBJ2-3; TRBD1 matches 11 bases. Trimming removed 3 bases from V and 3 bases from J; junction bases left unmatched: 8. From germline, CDR1 is KGHSH and CDR2 LQKENI. The CDR3 is 17 residues long. This CDR3 reads CASSPRPRDRGTDTQYF. The CDR3 bases are TGTGCCAGCTCACCTCGACCCCGGGACAGGGGGACAGATACGCAGTATTTT. Together with reference TRBV18 and TRBJ2-3, the CDR3 gives the full variable domain: NAGVMQNPRHLVRRRGQEARLRCSPMKGHSHVYWYRQLPEEGLKFMVYLQKENIIDESGMPKERFSAEFPKEGPSILRIQQVVRGDSAAYFCASSPRPRDRGTDTQYFGPGTRLTVL.

This chain links TRBV27 with TRBJ2-5; 7 bases line up with TRBD2. The germline gives CDR1 MNHEY, CDR2 SMNVEV (reference sequence). Trimming at V came to 2 bases and at J to 5 bases, leaving 2 bases not matched to a gene. The CDR3 totals 13 residues. The CDR3 bases are TGTGCCAGCAGTTTACTGGGAGGGGAGACCCAGTACTTC. Its translation is CASSLLGGETQYF.

The chain joins TRBV4-1 to TRBJ1-2; D remains unclear. Trimming removed 6 bases from V and 6 bases from J, with 14 bases in between. The germline V gene has CDR1 MGHRA and CDR2 YSYEKL. This CDR3 has 13 amino acids. The CDR3 here is CASRLSQRDGYTF. Written as DNA, the CDR3 is TGCGCCAGCAGACTTTCCCAACGCGATGGCTACACCTTC.

Comment on this clone: The sample carries other DNA sequences with the same CDR3. J is TRBJ2-2 and V is TRBV28; either TRBD1 or TRBD2 may fit D (5 bases each). CDR1 and CDR2 (germline): MDHEN, SYDVKM. V lost 7 bases, J lost 6 bases, and 15 bases lay in between. The length of the CDR3 is 14 residues. The CDR3 DNA reads as TGTGCCAGCACCCGGGACCGAGGCGCCGGGGAGCTGTTTTTT. It translates to CASTRDRGAGELFF. The whole variable domain, remainder taken from reference TRBV28 and TRBJ2-2, is DVKVTQSSRYLVKRTGEKVFLECVQDMDHENMFWYRQDPGLGLRLIYFSYDVKMKEKGDIPEGYSVSREKKERFSLILESASTNQTSMYLCASTRDRGAGELFFGEGSRLTVL.

The chain combines TRBV18 with TRBJ1-1; the D is unclear. The CDR3 extends over 13 amino acids. V was pared by 6 bases and J by 1 base, with 9 bases between. CDR1 is KGHSH, CDR2 LQKENI, per germline. The CDR3 DNA sequence: TGTGCCAGCTCCACCCGAGGGAACACTGAAGCTTTCTTT. Its translation is CASSTRGNTEAFF.

The chain uses TRBV29-1 and TRBJ2-5; 7 bases align to TRBD1. The J call may be mistaken, given a closer DNA end match to TRBJ2-7. CDR1 is SQVTM, CDR2 ANQGSEA, per germline. The CDR3 contains 13 residues. The CDR3 region is CSVDTTGLDEQYF. CDR3 DNA: TGCAGCGTTGATACGACAGGGTTGGACGAGCAGTACTTC.

The chain recombines TRBV28 with TRBJ2-5; the D gene could be TRBD1 or TRBD2 (5 bases each). CDR1 is MDHEN, CDR2 SYDVKM, per germline. CDR3 length: 14 amino acids. V was cut by 3 bases and J by 4 bases, with 12 bases left in between. The CDR3 region has the DNA TGTGCCAGCAGTTTGGGACCGTCCCCAGAGACCCAGTACTTC. Its translation is CASSLGPSPETQYF.

J is TRBJ1-2 and V is TRBV7-3, with D possibly TRBD1 on 5 matching bases. With 4 bases removed from V and 0 bases from J, the gap between germline ends came to 12 bases. CDR3 length: 15 residues. From germline, CDR1 is SGHTA and CDR2 FQGTGA. The CDR3 nucleotides are TGTGCCAGCAGCTCCCAGGGCCCAGCTAACTATGGCTACACCTTC. This sequence encodes CASSSQGPANYGYTF.

This chain joins TRBV6-1 and TRBJ2-3; TRBD1 matches at 8 bases. Germline CDR1 is MNHNS and CDR2 is SASEGT. V lost 5 bases and J lost 0; bases outside the gene matches: 4. The CDR3 extends over 15 amino acids. The CDR3 is CASSRGQGSTDTQYF. CDR3 nucleotides: TGTGCCAGCAGTAGAGGACAGGGAAGCACAGATACGCAGTATTTT.

The V call is TRBV5-1, the J call TRBJ2-5; TRBD1 or TRBD2 may be the D gene (6 bases each). CDR1 SGHRS and CDR2 YFSETQ come from the germline V gene. V shed 1 base and J shed 6 bases, with 19 bases lying between them. The CDR3 sequence is 16 residues long. This chain's CDR3 is CASSLLWEQGGKTQYF. CDR3 DNA: TGCGCCAGCAGCTTGCTCTGGGAGCAAGGGGGGAAGACCCAGTACTTC.

V is TRBV19 and J is TRBJ1-2; TRBD1 matches at 7 bases. This CDR3 comprises 14 residues. The germline CDR1 and CDR2 sequences are LNHDA and SQIVND (reference sequence). J gave up 7 bases and V 5 bases, and 10 bases lay outside the gene matches. The CDR3 sequence is CASSLRQGSAGYTF. The CDR3 coding sequence is TGTGCCAGTAGTTTACGACAGGGAAGCGCTGGCTACACCTTC.

The DNA of the CDR3 is TGTGCCAGCAGCCCGGGCGGTATCTCTGGAAACACCATATATTTT. This translates into CASSPGGISGNTIYF. The J gene is TRBJ1-3, the V gene TRBV28; D ambiguous. This CDR3 region has 15 residues. Germline lookup yields CDR1 MDHEN and CDR2 SYDVKM. With 6 bases removed from V and 0 bases from J, the gap between germline ends came to 12 bases.

Of note for this clone: Other DNA sequences of this sample code for an identical CDR3. CDR3 sequence (DNA): TGTGCCAGCAGCCGGGACCGCTACAATGAGCAGTTCTTC. It translates to CASSRDRYNEQFF. The rearrangement uses TRBV11-2 and TRBJ2-1; TRBD1 or TRBD2 may be the D gene (5 bases each). The CDR3 covers 13 residues. Germline V gene sequence: CDR1 SGHAT, CDR2 FQNNGV. Trimming shortened V by 5 bases and J by 3 bases, and 8 bases separated the two germline ends.

The gene calls are TRBV4-2 and TRBJ1-4; D is undetermined. Germline V gives CDR1 LGHNA, CDR2 YNFKEQ. The CDR3 sequence is 15 residues long. V lost 4 bases and J 10 bases, leaving 19 bases between the germline ends. CDR3 coding DNA: TGTGCCAGCAGCCTGCCCGGGTCCCAGCTGTCAAAACTGTTTTTT. It encodes CASSLPGSQLSKLFF.

The CDR3 DNA sequence: TGTGCCAGCAGCTCTGGACTAGCGGGGACCTACGAGCAGTACTTC. Translated, it gives CASSSGLAGTYEQYF. The chain uses TRBV11-3 and TRBJ2-7; TRBD2 matches 12 bases. The trim removed 4 bases at V and 2 bases at J, leaving 3 bases unmatched. Looked up from germline, CDR1 is SGHNT and CDR2 is YENEEA. This CDR3 contains 15 residues.

The V call is TRBV5-1, the J call TRBJ2-2; D uncertain. V was pared by 4 bases and J by 2 bases, with 12 bases between. Germline CDR1 SGHRS, CDR2 YFSETQ. The CDR3 consists of 15 residues. The CDR3, as DNA: TGCGCCAGCAGCCCGGACGGCTTAAACACCGGGGAGCTGTTTTTT. Encoded protein: CASSPDGLNTGELFF.

The rearrangement links TRBV7-7 to TRBJ2-5; 9 nucleotides agree with TRBD1. The CDR3 extends over 18 amino acids. Trimming at V came to 3 bases and at J to 5 bases, leaving 16 bases not matched to a gene. Germline-derived CDR1 and CDR2 are SSHAT and FNYEAQ (reference sequence). CDR3 DNA: TGTGCCAGCAGCTTCCTCGCCAGGACGGGACAGGGACGGGAGACCCAGTACTTC. It specifies CASSFLARTGQGRETQYF. The full variable domain, with the rest looked up from reference TRBV7-7 and TRBJ2-5, is GAGVSQSPRYKVTKRGQDVTLRCDPISSHATLYWYQQALGQGPEFLTYFNYEAQPDKSGLPSDRFSAERPEGSISTLTIQRTEQRDSAMYRCASSFLARTGQGRETQYFGPGTRLLVL.

This rearrangement joins TRBV28 to TRBJ2-2; TRBD1 matches 8 bases. V lost 6 bases and J lost 0; bases outside the gene matches: 3. This CDR3 spans 15 amino acids. The V gene's germline CDR1 is MDHEN and CDR2 SYDVKM. CDR3 sequence reads: CASRLQGANTGELFF. In nucleotides, the CDR3 is TGTGCCAGCAGGCTACAGGGGGCGAACACCGGGGAGCTGTTTTTT.

The chain couples TRBV4-2 to TRBJ1-4, with D unclear. V gave up 5 bases and J gave up 4 bases, with 5 bases separating them. CDR1 is LGHNA and CDR2 is YNFKEQ in the germline V gene. This CDR3 has 12 residues. The CDR3: CASSSGNEKLFF. The CDR3 coding sequence is TGTGCCAGCAGCTCGGGTAATGAAAAACTGTTTTTT.

The genes are TRBV11-2 and TRBJ1-1; D may be TRBD1 (5 bases). The CDR3 loop spans 13 amino acids. Trimming shortened V by 5 bases and J by 4 bases, and 11 bases separated the two germline ends. The germline CDR1 and CDR2 sequences are SGHAT and FQNNGV. CDR3 residues: CASSGTGLTEAFF. CDR3 DNA sequence: TGTGCCAGCAGCGGTACGGGGCTCACTGAAGCTTTCTTT.

V and J are TRBV27 and TRBJ1-3, with D possibly matching TRBD1 (6 bases). CDR3 size: 14 residues. V dropped 4 bases and J dropped 7 bases, with 14 bases sitting between them. Per germline, CDR1 MNHEY and CDR2 SMNVEV (reference sequence). The CDR3 nucleotides read TGTGCCAGCAGTTGGGGGGGCTGGGCGAACACCATATATTTT. Its translation is CASSWGGWANTIYF.

The chain employs TRBV15 and TRBJ2-1; no firm D call. Germline CDR1 is LNHNV and CDR2 is YYDKDF (reference sequence). With 0 bases removed from V and 7 bases from J, the gap between germline ends came to 7 bases. CDR3 size: 13 residues. The CDR3 sequence: CATSRDLENEQFF. The CDR3 DNA reads TGTGCCACCAGCAGAGATTTAGAAAATGAGCAGTTCTTC.

V and J are TRBV5-4 and TRBJ2-7, with 15 nucleotides matching TRBD2. This CDR3 is built from 16 residues. With V trimmed by 4 bases and J by 6 bases, 8 bases remained unmatched. Germline CDR1 is SGHNT and CDR2 is YYREEE (reference sequence). In DNA, the CDR3 is TGTGCCAGCAGCCCGGGGACTAGCGGGAGGCCCGCCGAGCAGTACTTC. Translating gives CASSPGTSGRPAEQYF.